These 3 T cell receptor beta chains were all obtained from the same sample, sequenced in a study of T cells expressing NK-cell markers. TCRdb re-called the 5' RACE reads, yielding one record per CDR3 amino acid sequence without DNA. Its table lists about 460,000 distinct CDR3 sequences. Specimen: blood T cells: a sorted CD56 or NKG2C T cell subset, CD4+ or CD8+ T cells, or bulk PBMC T cells (not recorded which). The origin of the receptors is a woman aged 45-59 years in good health.

The rearrangement uses TRBV27 and TRBJ1-1; TCRdb's assignment of TRBD1 cannot be checked, as there is no DNA. Germline CDR1 MNHEY, CDR2 SMNVEV (reference sequence). The CDR3 totals 15 residues. CDR3 protein: CASRRTGRMNTEAFF.

This rearrangement joins TRBV5-6 to TRBJ2-2; absent DNA, TCRdb's TRBD2 call cannot be checked. Germline V gives CDR1 SGHDT, CDR2 YYEEEE. This CDR3 comprises 14 residues. CDR3 sequence: CASNRGGPTGELFF.

J is TRBJ2-2 and V is TRBV6-5; without DNA, the TCRdb call of TRBD1 cannot be checked. The CDR3 length is 17 residues. Germline V CDR1 and CDR2: MNHEY, SVGAGI. The CDR3: CASSRKGQGISAGELFF.